This TCR beta chain is from a study of CD8+ T cells in alopecia areata. Study context: Treated patients were dosed with oral tofacitinib, taking 5 to 10 mg twice daily. Broader study findings: There were also resident alphabeta T cells of normal skin sequenced in scalp samples. Compared with mice, patients displayed less clear TCR sharing, possibly for HLA-related reasons.

Of note for this clone: What it binds is not known.

Lesional scalp punch biopsies and peripheral blood came from alopecia areata patients. cDNA prepared by RNA extraction and subsequent reverse transcription served as the template for sequencing. This table comes from immunoSEQ multiplex PCR, and its TCRdb copy is limited to in-frame clones, with some not included. The table lists about 130,000 clones, 58% of them singletons. Per germline, CDR1 KGHSH and CDR2 LQKENI. Trimming left V 4 bases short and J 0 bases short, with 15 bases between. The CDR3 consists of 16 residues. V and J are TRBV18 and TRBJ1-1, with TRBD1 as a possible D gene (5 bases). The sequencing here drew on CD4+ T cells sorted from blood, taken at week 0. The receptor was derived from a human donor with alopecia areata. Here the CDR3 DNA reads TGTGCCAGCTCACAGGGACCGGGCAGATTGAACACTGAAGCTTTCTTT. Its translation: CASSQGPGRLNTEAFF.